This TCR beta chain emerged from a study of T cells in Graves' hyperthyroidism and ophthalmopathy (dated by TCRdb to the late 2010s). With regard to the full study: Peripheral blood was collected at initial diagnosis, before any treatment. Prospective prediction of ophthalmopathy was tested in an independent validation cohort consisting of some 18 hyperthyroidism patients and more than 15 patients who later progressed to ophthalmopathy. For training and testing, the 100 or so patients in the discovery cohort were randomly divided in a 7:3 ratio. Following sampling, methimazole starting at 30 mg daily was given to hyperthyroidism patients, and high-dose intravenous methylprednisolone was given to ophthalmopathy patients. The paper reports TCR Vbeta CDR3 sequencing of 140 or so peripheral blood samples: under 45 ophthalmopathy, fewer than 80 hyperthyroidism and around 17 progressor patients. To identify distinguishing TCR V-J signatures, a discovery cohort of 100 patients was used, comprising 40 to 45 with Graves' ophthalmopathy and 57 with stable Graves' hyperthyroidism. In roughly six Graves' hyperthyroidism patients, the study also compared T-cell repertoires from thyroid tissue with T-cell repertoires from blood. Broad study findings and their caveats: Most expanded thyroid clonotypes (frequency above 0.001) were also detected in blood, suggesting blood repertoires may reflect thyroid immune responses. In cross-validation, a model built on a 13 V-J signature told ophthalmopathy apart from stable hyperthyroidism with less than 90% sensitivity and roughly 81% specificity, and in testing the same model reached 80%/75%. No statistical method was used to set the sample size in advance, and investigators knew the group allocation. In validation, the model predicted progression to ophthalmopathy with approximately 71% sensitivity and roughly 75% specificity, a median of approximately 6.5 months before onset.

TCR beta CDR3 regions were amplified from RNA transcripts. A first-round RT-PCR of the TCR CDR3 used the HTBI primer set with the Qiagen OneStep RT-PCR kit. Libraries were constructed in a second round of multiplex PCR, after which size selection and purification were performed. Paired-end sequencing of the libraries was performed with 100 bp reads on an Illumina HiSeq2000. The published analysis was carried out like this. SOAPnuke was used to process the raw data, removing reads that contained adapters or uncalled bases, had a mean Phred below 15, or lacked an exact match to the constant primer or identifier. COPE v1.2.5 was used to merge high-quality paired reads, and clonotypes were defined as unique nucleotide sequences. Clonotypes were aligned to IMGT TRBV, TRBD and TRBJ reference segments using MiTCR v1.1. Analysis was restricted to V-J combinations with a frequency above 0.0001, which covered 99% to 99.2% of repertoires. A TCS score was defined as the ratio between F50 (clonal expansion) and ExV (chaos), using BLOSUM62-based TCRdist between CDR3 peptides within each V-J. Welch's t-statistics and random forest reduced roughly 500 V-J features to 10 to 15, which were used in a naive Bayes classifier (R e1071). The raw public data were reprocessed by TCRdb itself: fastp quality trimming at Q25, MiXCR clonotype calling, in-frame beta chains only. Records with the same CDR3 protein are collapsed into one entry carrying the most frequent genes and DNA. The V and J calls reflect TCRdb's pipeline rather than the authors' work. The table for this sample lists about 420,000 distinct CDR3 sequences; 15% to 19% of them were counted only once. Of the sample, around an eighth falls within the top ten clones.

As regards this clonotype: It has no known antigen specificity. Base qualities are missing; no much larger clone stands one base away.

Stable Graves' hyperthyroidism was defined as no progression to ophthalmopathy during 18 months of follow-up. Hyperthyroidism patients were newly diagnosed, had a disease duration of under 2 months, and were aged 18 to 65 years. The study excluded patients with uncontrolled infections, other autoimmune diseases, pregnancy or lactation. Clinical symptoms, serum thyroxine and TRAb, thyroid ultrasound, and orbital computed tomography formed the basis for the diagnoses. PBMCs were isolated from approximately 10 ml of fresh peripheral blood by Ficoll-Paque density gradient centrifugation. Total RNA was extracted using Trizol reagent, and RNA quality was assessed on an Agilent 2100 Bioanalyzer. The TCR sequence derives from a young woman with Graves' hyperthyroidism. The sample taken for sequencing was blood.

The CDR3 region: CASSQGDTEAFF. Here is the DNA: TGTGCCAGCAGCCAAGGAGACACTGAAGCTTTCTTT. The rearrangement combines TRBV7-9 with TRBJ1-1; no D gene call is confident. Per the germline V gene (reference sequence), SEHNR is the CDR1 and FQNEAQ is the CDR2. V lost 5 bases and J lost 3 bases; the stretch between them is 7 bases long. CDR3 length: 12 amino acids, cysteine to phenylalanine. Of the read, only the CDR3 DNA is kept; its 36 bases are in frame from base 1. With the portions outside the CDR3 filled from the reference TRBV7-9 and TRBJ1-1 genes, the complete variable region becomes DTGVSQNPRHKITKRGQNVTFRCDPISEHNRLYWYRQTLGQGPEFLTYFQNEAQLEKSRLLSDRFSAERPKGSFSTLEIQRTEQGDSAMYLCASSQGDTEAFFGQGTRLTVV.